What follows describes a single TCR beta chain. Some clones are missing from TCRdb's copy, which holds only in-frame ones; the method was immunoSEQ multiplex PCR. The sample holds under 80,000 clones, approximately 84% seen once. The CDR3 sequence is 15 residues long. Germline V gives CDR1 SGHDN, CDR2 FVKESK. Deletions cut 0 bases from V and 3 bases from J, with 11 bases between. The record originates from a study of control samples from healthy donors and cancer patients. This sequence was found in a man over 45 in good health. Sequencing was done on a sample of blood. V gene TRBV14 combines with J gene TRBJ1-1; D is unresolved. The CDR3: CASSQDSAYHTEAFF. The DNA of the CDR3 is TGTGCCAGCAGCCAAGATTCGGCATACCACACTGAAGCTTTCTTT.